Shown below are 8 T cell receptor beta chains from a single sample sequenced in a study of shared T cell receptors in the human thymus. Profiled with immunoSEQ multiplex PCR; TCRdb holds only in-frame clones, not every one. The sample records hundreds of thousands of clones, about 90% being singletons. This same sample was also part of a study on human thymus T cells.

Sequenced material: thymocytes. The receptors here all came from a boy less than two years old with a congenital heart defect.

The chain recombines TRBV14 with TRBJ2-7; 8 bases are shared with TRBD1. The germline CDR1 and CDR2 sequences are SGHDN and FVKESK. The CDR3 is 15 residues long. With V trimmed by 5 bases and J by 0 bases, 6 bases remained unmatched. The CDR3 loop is CASSSTGAPSYEQYF. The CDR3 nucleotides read TGTGCCAGCAGCTCGACAGGGGCCCCCTCCTACGAGCAGTACTTC.

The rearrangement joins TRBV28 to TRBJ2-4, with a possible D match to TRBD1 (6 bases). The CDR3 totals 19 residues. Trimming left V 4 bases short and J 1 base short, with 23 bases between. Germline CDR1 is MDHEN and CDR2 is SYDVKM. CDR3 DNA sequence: TGTGCCAGCAGTTGTGGGGAAGGGTGGGCAGGGGAGGCCAAAAACATTCAGTACTTC. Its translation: CASSCGEGWAGEAKNIQYF.

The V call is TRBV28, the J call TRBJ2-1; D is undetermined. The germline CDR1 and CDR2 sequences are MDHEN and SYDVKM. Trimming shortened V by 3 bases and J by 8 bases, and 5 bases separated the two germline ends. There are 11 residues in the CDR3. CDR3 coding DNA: TGTGCCAGCAGTTTCGTCGATGAGCAGTTCTTC. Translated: CASSFVDEQFF.

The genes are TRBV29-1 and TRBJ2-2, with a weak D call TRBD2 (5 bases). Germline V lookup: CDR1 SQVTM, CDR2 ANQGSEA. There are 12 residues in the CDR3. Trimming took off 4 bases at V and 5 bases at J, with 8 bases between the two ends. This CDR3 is CSVVEETGELFF. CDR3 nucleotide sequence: TGCAGCGTTGTGGAGGAGACCGGGGAGCTGTTTTTT.

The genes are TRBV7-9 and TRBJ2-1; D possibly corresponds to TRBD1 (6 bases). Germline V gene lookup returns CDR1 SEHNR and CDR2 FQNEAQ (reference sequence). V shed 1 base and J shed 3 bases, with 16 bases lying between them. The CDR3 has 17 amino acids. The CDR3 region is CASSLGGSGHIYNEQFF. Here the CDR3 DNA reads TGTGCCAGCAGCTTAGGAGGCTCGGGACATATCTACAATGAGCAGTTCTTC.

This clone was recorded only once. The CDR3 spells CASSESGQGWREKLFF. CDR3 sequence (DNA): TGCGCCAGCAGTGAATCGGGACAGGGGTGGCGGGAAAAACTGTTTTTT. The chain has TRBV10-2 and TRBJ1-4; TRBD1 matches at 10 bases. V gave up 3 bases and J gave up 8 bases; unmatched junction bases: 9. Germline-derived CDR1 and CDR2 are WSHSY and SAAADI. The CDR3 contains 16 residues.

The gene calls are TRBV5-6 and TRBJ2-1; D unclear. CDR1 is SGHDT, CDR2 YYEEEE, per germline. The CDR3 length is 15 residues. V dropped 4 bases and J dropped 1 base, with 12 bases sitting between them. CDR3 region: CASSPISRSYNEQFF. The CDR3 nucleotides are TGTGCCAGCAGCCCCATTTCGAGATCCTACAATGAGCAGTTCTTC.

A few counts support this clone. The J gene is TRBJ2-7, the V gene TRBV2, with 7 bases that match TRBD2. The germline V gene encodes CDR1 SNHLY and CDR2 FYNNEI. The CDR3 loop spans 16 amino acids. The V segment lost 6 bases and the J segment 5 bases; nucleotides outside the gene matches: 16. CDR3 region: CASSPRRKRDMHEQYF. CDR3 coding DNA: TGTGCCAGCAGCCCCCGCCGGAAGCGGGATATGCACGAGCAGTACTTC.